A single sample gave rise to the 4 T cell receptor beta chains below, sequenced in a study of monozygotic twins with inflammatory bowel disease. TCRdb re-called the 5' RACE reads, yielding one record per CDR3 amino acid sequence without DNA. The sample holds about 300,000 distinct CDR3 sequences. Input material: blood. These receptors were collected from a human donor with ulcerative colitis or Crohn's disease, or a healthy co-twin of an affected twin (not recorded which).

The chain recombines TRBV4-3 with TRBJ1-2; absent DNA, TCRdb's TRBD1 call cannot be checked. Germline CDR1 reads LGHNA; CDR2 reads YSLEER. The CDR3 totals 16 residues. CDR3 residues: CASSEGTGGLDYGYTF.

The CDR3 loop is CASRLESSYNSPLHF. The chain joins TRBV12-3 or TRBV12-4 to TRBJ1-6. The CDR3 has 15 residues.

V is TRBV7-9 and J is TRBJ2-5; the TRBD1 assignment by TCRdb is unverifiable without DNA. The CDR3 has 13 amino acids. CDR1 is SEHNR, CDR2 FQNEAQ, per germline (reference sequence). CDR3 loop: CASSAQGGETQYF. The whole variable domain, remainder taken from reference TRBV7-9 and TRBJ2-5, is DTGVSQNPRHKITKRGQNVTFRCDPISEHNRLYWYRQTLGQGPEFLTYFQNEAQLEKSRLLSDRFSAERPKGSFSTLEIQRTEQGDSAMYLCASSAQGGETQYFGPGTRLLVL.

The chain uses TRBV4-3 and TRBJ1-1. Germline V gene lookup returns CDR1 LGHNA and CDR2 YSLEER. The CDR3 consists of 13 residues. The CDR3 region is CASRTSTGTEAFF.